These 21 T cell receptor beta chains originate from one sample sequenced in a study of CD8+ T cells in alopecia areata. In each case, RNA was isolated and then reverse transcribed into cDNA as the sequencing template. TCRdb's copy holds only in-frame clones and misses some; the assay was immunoSEQ multiplex PCR. The sample lists some 150,000 clones, about 70% occurring once. The specimen was CD8+ T cells sorted from blood, collected at week 0. The receptors were sampled from a human donor with alopecia areata.

The chain uses TRBV11-2 and TRBJ2-2; no definite D call. This CDR3 has 10 residues. The V end lost 8 bases, the J end lost 6 bases, and 4 bases lay between the germline ends. Germline-derived CDR1 and CDR2 are SGHAT and FQNNGV. CDR3 loop: CASSAGELFF. As DNA, the CDR3 is TGTGCCAGCTCGGCCGGGGAGCTGTTTTTT.

The gene calls are TRBV29-1 and TRBJ2-7; D is ambiguous. V lost 5 bases, J lost 0 bases, and 17 bases lay in between. Germline assignment: CDR1 SQVTM and CDR2 ANQGSEA. CDR3 size: 15 residues. CDR3 nucleotides: TGCAGCGTTACGGCCAGCCACGTGAACTCCTACGAGCAGTACTTC. Amino acids: CSVTASHVNSYEQYF.

The chain is built from TRBV29-1 and TRBJ2-2; 8 bases fit TRBD1. J gave up 6 bases and V 1 base, and 7 bases lay outside the gene matches. Germline V gives CDR1 SQVTM, CDR2 ANQGSEA. CDR3 length equals 15 residues. The DNA of the CDR3 is TGCAGCGTTGAAGTTCAGACAGGGGAGGCCGGGGAGCTGTTTTTT. This codes for CSVEVQTGEAGELFF.

This clone was observed a handful of times. This sequence joins TRBV20-1 and TRBJ1-2; D remains ambiguous. V lost 1 base and J 3 bases, leaving 3 bases between the germline ends. Germline-derived CDR1 and CDR2 are DFQATT and SNEGSKA (reference sequence). The CDR3 runs 11 residues. CDR3 residues: CSARGDYGYTF. The DNA for the CDR3 is TGCAGTGCTAGAGGGGACTATGGCTACACCTTC.

This clone came up a few times. V is TRBV2 and J is TRBJ2-3; a possible D gene is TRBD2 (7 bases). This CDR3 comprises 14 residues. Germline V gives CDR1 SNHLY, CDR2 FYNNEI. The V and J ends lost 6 bases and 2 bases respectively, with 12 bases between them. The chain's CDR3 is CASSEGGSTDTQYF. The CDR3 DNA reads as TGTGCCAGCAGCGAGGGGGGGTCCACAGATACGCAGTATTTT.

This clone occurred once. The rearrangement links TRBV13 to TRBJ2-1; TRBD2 aligns across 10 bases. Per the germline V gene, CDR1 is PRHDT and CDR2 is FYEKMQ (reference sequence). The CDR3 is made up of 13 amino acids. The V segment lost 7 bases and the J segment 7 bases; nucleotides outside the gene matches: 4. DNA for the CDR3: TGTGCCAGCACCAGCGGGGGGGTAAATGAGCAGTTCTTC. Amino acids: CASTSGGVNEQFF.

V usage is TRBV30 and J usage is TRBJ1-2; 7 positions agree with TRBD1. The CDR3 length is 13 residues. Germline V gives CDR1 GTSNPN, CDR2 SVGIG (reference sequence). Losses at the gene ends were 1 base for V and 8 bases for J; bases not matched to a gene: 7. DNA of the CDR3: TGTGCCTGGAGTGGCAGGGGGTCGTTGGGCTACACCTTC. Translated, it gives CAWSGRGSLGYTF.

This clone was counted only a few times. This chain links TRBV2 with TRBJ2-5; D gene ambiguous. The CDR3 extends over 11 amino acids. V lost 6 bases, J lost 4 bases, and 6 bases lay in between. Germline values: CDR1 SNHLY, CDR2 FYNNEI. CDR3 loop: CASRRRETQYF. In nucleotides, the CDR3 is TGTGCCAGCAGGCGACGAGAGACCCAGTACTTC.

This rearrangement joins TRBV6-5 to TRBJ2-7, with 7 positions matching TRBD1. This CDR3 region has 14 residues. Germline values: CDR1 MNHEY, CDR2 SVGAGI. Losses at the gene ends were 5 bases for V and 2 bases for J; bases not matched to a gene: 6. CDR3 region: CASSTRGWTYEQYF. Written as DNA, the CDR3 is TGTGCCAGCAGTACCAGGGGGTGGACCTACGAGCAGTACTTC.

The V and J genes are TRBV10-3 and TRBJ2-5; tentative D call: TRBD2 (5 bases). This CDR3 has 15 residues. CDR1 is ENHRY and CDR2 is SYGVKD in the germline V gene. The V end was cut by 4 bases, the J end by 1 base, with 13 bases between. In DNA form, the CDR3 reads TGTGCCATCAGTGCCCCCCGGGGTGGCCAAGAGACCCAGTACTTC. As protein: CAISAPRGGQETQYF.

The chain combines TRBV4-1 with TRBJ2-1; 7 bases fit TRBD2. The CDR3 is 15 residues long. Germline CDR1 is MGHRA and CDR2 is YSYEKL. The J segment lost 8 bases and the V segment lost 3 bases, leaving 10 bases of the junction unmatched. CDR3 nucleotides: TGCGCCAGCAGCCAGGGGGGACTACGAAAGGATGAGCAGTTCTTC. Translating it yields CASSQGGLRKDEQFF.

The chain employs TRBV9 and TRBJ2-5; no reliable D call. Germline V CDR1 and CDR2: SGDLS, YYNGEE. The CDR3 loop spans 14 amino acids. Trimming pared 2 bases from V and 5 bases from J, leaving 13 bases between. This CDR3 is CASSVALIGETQYF. For the CDR3, the DNA is TGTGCCAGCAGCGTCGCCTTGATAGGGGAGACCCAGTACTTC.

This clone was seen a handful of times. This chain joins TRBV19 and TRBJ1-5; TRBD1 is a possible D gene (5 bases). V lost 11 bases and J 6 bases, leaving 20 bases between the germline ends. The CDR3 length is 14 residues. Germline lookup yields CDR1 LNHDA and CDR2 SQIVND (reference sequence). This CDR3 reads CAARGGGSAQPQHF. The CDR3 nucleotides read TGTGCCGCCCGGGGCGGAGGGTCGGCTCAGCCCCAGCATTTT.

This chain connects TRBV4-2 to TRBJ2-3; 9 positions agree with TRBD1. The CDR3 consists of 18 residues. The trim removed 0 bases at V and 2 bases at J, leaving 9 bases unmatched. In germline, CDR1 is LGHNA, CDR2 YNFKEQ. The CDR3 DNA is TGTGCCAGCAGCCAAGAAGCAGGGACAGGGACGGACACAGATACGCAGTATTTT. Its protein is CASSQEAGTGTDTDTQYF.

The chain has TRBV5-6 and TRBJ2-7; 9 bases align to TRBD1. This CDR3 comprises 13 residues. V shed 2 bases, J shed 6 bases, and the junction held 3 bases outside the gene matches. Germline V gives CDR1 SGHDT, CDR2 YYEEEE. CDR3 sequence (DNA): TGTGCCAGCAGCTTCATGACAGGGGGCGAGCAGTACTTC. Residues: CASSFMTGGEQYF.

The chain employs TRBV6-1 and TRBJ2-3, with 8 nucleotides matching TRBD2. Germline values: CDR1 MNHNS, CDR2 SASEGT. The CDR3 covers 15 residues. V shed 5 bases, J shed 4 bases, and the junction held 8 bases outside the gene matches. CDR3 loop: CASSQGLEPPDTQYF. DNA for the CDR3: TGTGCCAGCAGTCAGGGACTAGAACCTCCAGATACGCAGTATTTT.

This sequence joins TRBV6-5 and TRBJ1-2, with D uncertain. V lost 7 bases to trimming and J lost 7 bases, with 16 bases between them. From germline, CDR1 is MNHEY and CDR2 SVGAGI. This CDR3 has 13 amino acids. CDR3 DNA: TGTGCCAGCATGTCAAACCGGGCGGCTGGCTACACCTTC. Amino acids: CASMSNRAAGYTF.

The chain joins TRBV7-8 to TRBJ2-2; D might be TRBD1 (6 bases). Per the germline V gene, CDR1 is SGHVS and CDR2 is FQNEAQ. V dropped 1 base and J dropped 9 bases, with 15 bases sitting between them. The CDR3 has 15 amino acids. In nucleotides, the CDR3 is TGTGCCAGCAGCTTAGTGGGGGCCTTATCTTGGGAGCTGTTTTTT. It specifies CASSLVGALSWELFF.

In regard to this clone: This sample includes further DNA sequences coding for the same CDR3. The chain employs TRBV20-1 and TRBJ1-2, with D unclear. V was shortened by 5 bases and J by 6 bases, with 1 base between the two germline ends. CDR3 size: 8 residues. Germline CDR1 DFQATT, CDR2 SNEGSKA (reference sequence). In DNA, the CDR3 is TGCAGTGCTGATGGCTACACCTTC. Its protein product is CSADGYTF.

This clone appeared once. The J gene is TRBJ2-1, the V gene TRBV11-1; tentatively, D is TRBD2 (7 bases). The CDR3 spans 13 residues. Trimming cost V 7 bases and J 8 bases, with 15 bases left between them. Germline lookup yields CDR1 SGHAT and CDR2 FQDESV (reference sequence). DNA for the CDR3: TGTGCCAGCACGACACGCGGGGGCGATGAGCAGTTCTTC. Protein: CASTTRGGDEQFF.

The V gene is TRBV14, the J gene TRBJ2-7, with 9 bases identical to TRBD2. This CDR3 is built from 13 residues. The germline gives CDR1 SGHDN, CDR2 FVKESK. V shed 4 bases, J shed 10 bases, and the junction held 8 bases outside the gene matches. CDR3 protein: CASSPWASGDQYF. The CDR3 bases are TGTGCCAGCAGCCCCTGGGCTAGCGGGGATCAGTACTTC.